The clone carrying this T cell receptor (beta chain) has only a few counts. Its antigen is undetermined. These data originate in a study of T-cell memory formation after mild COVID-19. The overall study: Largely donor-specific TCR clusters were found.

Findings of the study overall: A second wave expanding day 15 to 37 was CD4+-biased; contracting clones were balanced. What remained unconfirmed was the SARS-CoV-2 specificity of second-wave clones peaking on day 37.

Germline-derived CDR1 and CDR2 are SNHLY and FYNNEI. There are 16 residues in the CDR3. The V gene lost 3 bases and the J gene lost 2 bases, with 13 bases spanning the gap. 5'RACE primed at constant segments yielded TCR alpha and TCR beta cDNA libraries bearing sample barcodes and UMIs. TCRdb passed the 5' RACE reads through MiXCR, listing each CDR3 protein once. The sample lists approximately 300,000 distinct CDR3 sequences; around 15% were seen once. The source is a man aged 18-30 years who had mild COVID-19 (a few samples of this study predate the infection). Cell type and time point are not known. Sequencing input: PBMCs or a T cell subset sorted from them (not recorded which). The chain uses TRBV2 and TRBJ2-2; possibly TRBD1 for D (6 bases). The CDR3 is CASSDIGTINTGELFF. The CDR3 DNA follows: TGTGCCAGCAGTGATATAGGGACAATTAACACCGGGGAGCTGTTTTTT.